This T cell receptor beta chain stems from a study of breast tumors, draining lymph nodes, adjacent tissues. From the multiplex PCR reads, TCRdb called clonotypes with MiXCR, one entry per CDR3 protein. The sample lists approximately 200,000 distinct CDR3 sequences, around a third seen once, with 4% to 5.5% in the top ten. Axillary draining lymph nodes of breast cancer patients supplied the node samples. This clonotype was picked up many times. What it binds is unknown. V dropped 7 bases and J dropped 4; count of bases not matched to a gene: 16. The germline gives CDR1 SQVTM, CDR2 ANQGSEA. The CDR3 has 17 amino acids. Study conclusions and caveats: The data were judged consistent with most tumor T cells coming from lymph node and expanding in tumor. Tumor T cell lymph node origin was a supported hypothesis, not proven. Compared with lymph nodes, tumors were less diverse; compared with nontumor tissue, more. Luminal-like breast cancer showed significantly higher tumor–nontumor repertoire similarity than basal-like.

The sample was axillary lymph node tissue. This sequence originates from a female donor with breast cancer. Some clones in this sample may be carry-over from other donors' samples. V is TRBV29-1 and J is TRBJ1-2; 12 nucleotides align to TRBD1. CDR3 protein: CSALNRDRGPGGYGYTF. The CDR3 DNA is TGCAGCGCTCTTAACCGGGACAGGGGGCCCGGTGGCTATGGCTACACCTTC.